This T cell receptor (beta chain) was retrieved from a study of blood T cell repertoires in COVID-19. In the study overall: PBMCs, B-cell-depleted T cells, or T cells were the source of the cDNA or gDNA that made up the material.

TCRdb keeps only in-frame clones here, not all; method: immunoSEQ multiplex PCR. The table has 200,000 to 300,000 clones, 70% to 90% seen once. Those enrolled, adults aged about 18 to 89 years, came from around 24 US areas. Assignment of participants to cohorts was predicated upon participant-reported clinical history. The source of this sequence is a woman between 40 and 50 years old with acute COVID-19. The sequenced sample was PBMCs or T cells enriched from blood (not recorded which).

The CDR3 is CASSESRGKSYEQYF. CDR3 bases: TGCGCCAGCAGTGAGTCCAGGGGAAAATCCTACGAGCAGTACTTC. The chain joins TRBV10-1 to TRBJ2-7, with D possibly TRBD1 on 6 matching bases. Trimming removed 0 bases at V and 1 base at J, with 10 bases between. CDR3 length: 15 residues. Germline CDR1 and CDR2: WNHNN and SYGVQD (reference sequence).